Each of the 14 T cell receptor beta chains below was sequenced from the same sample in a study of breast tumors, draining lymph nodes, adjacent tissues. One entry per CDR3 protein results from TCRdb running MiXCR on the multiplex PCR reads. The repertoire holds tens of thousands of distinct CDR3 sequences, with 23% as singletons. Sequencing was carried out using breast tumor tissue. All receptors derive from a female donor with breast cancer. Some clones in this sample may be carry-over from other donors' samples.

The sample holds many counts of this clonotype. The chain joins TRBV19 to TRBJ1-2, with TRBD1 as a possible D gene (6 bases). Germline V gene lookup returns CDR1 LNHDA and CDR2 SQIVND (reference sequence). The CDR3 loop spans 15 amino acids. Between the trimmed V and J ends, which lost 5 bases and 5 bases, there was a span of 18 bases. CDR3 nucleotide sequence: TGTGCCAGTAGTCTAAACCGGGACACCCAGTATGGCTACACCTTC. Its protein product is CASSLNRDTQYGYTF.

Ten or more counts support this clonotype. This chain links TRBV5-4 with TRBJ1-2; 7 bases map to TRBD1. V lost 2 bases to trimming and J lost 1 base; unmatched junction nucleotides: 5. Germline-derived CDR1 and CDR2 are SGHNT and YYREEE (reference sequence). The CDR3 has 15 residues. CDR3 in amino acids: CASSLQGRNNYGYTF. In nucleotides, the CDR3 is TGTGCCAGCAGCTTACAGGGGCGAAATAACTATGGCTACACCTTC.

In this sample, this clonotype turned up many times. J is TRBJ2-3 and V is TRBV3-1; 7 positions agree with TRBD1. The CDR3 runs 13 residues. Trimming at V came to 0 bases and at J to 8 bases, leaving 2 bases not matched to a gene. Germline-derived CDR1 and CDR2 are LGHDT and YNNKEL (reference sequence). The CDR3 DNA sequence: TGTGCCAGCAGCCAAGACGACAGGGCTACGCAGTATTTT. It translates to CASSQDDRATQYF.

This clonotype has ten or more counts. The CDR3 reads CASSITGGTGNTIYF. The CDR3 DNA reads TGTGCCAGCAGCATCACAGGGGGGACTGGAAACACCATATATTTT. The V call is TRBV5-5, the J call TRBJ1-3, with 8 bases lining up with TRBD1. Germline CDR1 and CDR2: SGHKS and YYEKEE (reference sequence). Trimming took 4 bases from V and 2 from J; bases not matched to a gene: 5. The CDR3 is 15 amino acids.

There are many counts of this clonotype. The chain carries TRBV18 and TRBJ2-7; 8 bases agree with TRBD1. The germline CDR1 and CDR2 sequences are KGHSH and LQKENI. CDR3 length equals 12 residues. J gave up 5 bases and V 3 bases, and 0 bases lay outside the gene matches. Here the CDR3 reads CASSPTGDEQYF. CDR3 DNA sequence: TGTGCCAGCTCACCGACAGGGGACGAGCAGTACTTC.

The table lists this clonotype with many counts. The chain is built from TRBV19 and TRBJ2-3, with 11 bases identical to TRBD2. J was trimmed by 2 bases and V by 5 bases; bases with no gene match: 6. This CDR3 is built from 16 residues. Germline V CDR1 and CDR2: LNHDA, SQIVND (reference sequence). The CDR3 reads CASSRLAGGITDTQYF. The CDR3 coding sequence is TGTGCCAGTAGTCGGCTAGCGGGAGGAATCACAGATACGCAGTATTTT. Full variable domain (outside the CDR3, taken from reference TRBV19 and TRBJ2-3): DGGITQSPKYLFRKEGQNVTLSCEQNLNHDAMYWYRQDPGQGLRLIYYSQIVNDFQKGDIAEGYSVSREKKESFPLTVTSAQKNPTAFYLCASSRLAGGITDTQYFGPGTRLTVL.

Points on this clonotype: Given a much more abundant clone one base away, this may be a read error. This chain joins TRBV19 and TRBJ2-2, with 7 nucleotides matching TRBD1. The CDR3 covers 15 residues. J was trimmed by 9 bases and V by 4 bases; bases with no gene match: 11. The V gene's germline CDR1 is LNHDA and CDR2 SQIVND (reference sequence). CDR3 in amino acids: CASSTTGVETRELFF. CDR3 DNA sequence: TGTGCCAGTAGTACTACAGGGGTTGAGACCAGGGAGCTGTTTTTT.

This clonotype occurred many times. The rearrangement joins TRBV27 to TRBJ1-6; TRBD1 agrees at 8 bases. The CDR3 is 13 residues long. V was clipped by 8 bases and J by 9 bases; unmatched bases: 6. Germline V gene data show CDR1 as MNHEY and CDR2 as SMNVEV (reference sequence). CDR3 in amino acids: CASGDRGRSPLHF. CDR3 nucleotide sequence: TGTGCCAGCGGAGACAGGGGACGTTCACCCCTCCACTTT.

This chain connects TRBV20-1 to TRBJ2-5; maybe TRBD2 (7 bases). V lost 3 bases to trimming and J lost 2 bases, with 16 bases between them. CDR1 is DFQATT and CDR2 is SNEGSKA in the germline V gene (reference sequence). The CDR3 has 15 amino acids. For the CDR3, the DNA is TGCAGTGCTAGGGGGAGGGGGGGGCTGCAAGAGACCCAGTACTTC. It encodes CSARGRGGLQETQYF.

Many counts were recorded for this clonotype. The chain joins TRBV28 to TRBJ2-7; 9 bases fit TRBD1. The V and J ends lost 5 bases and 2 bases, in that order; junction bases with no gene match: 4. The germline V gene has CDR1 MDHEN and CDR2 SYDVKM. The CDR3 is 14 residues long. The CDR3 sequence: CASSHRDRAYEQYF. The CDR3 nucleotides are TGTGCCAGCAGTCACCGGGACAGGGCCTACGAGCAGTACTTC. Combining the CDR3 with reference TRBV28 and TRBJ2-7 gives the whole variable domain DVKVTQSSRYLVKRTGEKVFLECVQDMDHENMFWYRQDPGLGLRLIYFSYDVKMKEKGDIPEGYSVSREKKERFSLILESASTNQTSMYLCASSHRDRAYEQYFGPGTRLTVT.

The genes are TRBV10-3 and TRBJ2-1, with D perhaps matching TRBD2 (5 bases). CDR3 length: 14 amino acids. The ends were cut back, 11 bases at V and 1 base at J, with 15 bases in the middle. Germline values: CDR1 ENHRY, CDR2 SYGVKD. The CDR3: CAVTPAGSYNEQFF. CDR3 in DNA: TGTGCCGTCACCCCCGCGGGTTCCTACAATGAGCAGTTCTTC.

This clonotype was recorded at least ten times. CDR3 in amino acids: CASSLAGAEQFF. The CDR3 DNA sequence: TGTGCCAGCAGTTTGGCTGGGGCGGAGCAGTTCTTC. The chain employs TRBV12-3 or TRBV12-4 and TRBJ2-1; D might be TRBD1 (5 bases). V was shortened by 3 bases and J by 10 bases, with 10 bases between the two germline ends. This CDR3 comprises 12 residues.

This clonotype was observed many times. This chain connects TRBV19 to TRBJ1-6, with 7 bases aligning to TRBD1. V was pared by 5 bases and J by 6 bases, with 7 bases of the junction left unmatched. The CDR3 length is 15 residues. Per the germline V gene, CDR1 is LNHDA and CDR2 is SQIVND (reference sequence). Here the CDR3 reads CASSPTGAGNSPLHF. CDR3 coding DNA: TGTGCCAGTAGTCCAACAGGGGCCGGTAATTCACCCCTCCACTTT.

The gene calls are TRBV6-5 and TRBJ1-2; TRBD1 is a possible D gene (5 bases). This CDR3 is 14 amino acids long. Looked up from germline, CDR1 is MNHEY and CDR2 is SVGAGI. The V and J ends lost 2 bases and 5 bases respectively, with 12 bases between them. CDR3 bases: TGTGCCAGCAGTTACCGGGGGGACGGGTATGGCTACACCTTC. It codes for CASSYRGDGYGYTF.